Below, 10 T cell receptor beta chains from the same sample are listed, as sequenced in a study of T cells in Graves' hyperthyroidism and ophthalmopathy. RNA transcripts gave rise to amplified TCR beta CDR3 regions. First-round RT-PCR of the TCR CDR3 relied on the HTBI primer set. MiXCR was run by TCRdb on the multiplex PCR reads, yielding one entry per CDR3 protein. The sample consists of roughly 510,000 distinct CDR3 sequences, less than 25% of them appearing once. Sequences were obtained from blood. The receptors stem from a man younger than 35 with Graves' hyperthyroidism.

V usage is TRBV6-1 and J usage is TRBJ2-7; D ambiguous. V lost 4 bases and J 7 bases, leaving 14 bases between the germline ends. Germline V gene sequence: CDR1 MNHNS, CDR2 SASEGT. This CDR3 comprises 13 residues. The CDR3 spells CASSVGLISEQYF. The DNA for the CDR3 is TGTGCCAGCAGTGTAGGGCTGATAAGTGAGCAGTACTTC.

This clonotype came up a few times. This chain joins TRBV12-3 or TRBV12-4 and TRBJ1-5; D remains ambiguous. The ends were cut back, 2 bases at V and 3 bases at J, with 5 bases in the middle. This CDR3 has 13 amino acids. The CDR3 spells CASSLFPNQPQHF. The CDR3 region has the DNA TGTGCCAGCAGTTTATTTCCCAATCAGCCCCAGCATTTT.

This clonotype was observed many times. This may arise from a read error, as a much more abundant clone is one base away. The rearrangement links TRBV6-4 to TRBJ1-2; D is uncertain. Trimming removed 6 bases at V and 6 bases at J, with 11 bases between. The CDR3 is 12 amino acids. Germline assignment: CDR1 MRHNA and CDR2 SNTAGT. CDR3 sequence: CASRLTGNGYTF. The CDR3 DNA follows: TGTGCCAGCAGACTGACCGGGAATGGCTACACCTTC.

CDR3 in DNA: TGCAGTGCGGGCGAGGGAGCGGGGGCCGGGGAGCAGTACTTC. This encodes CSAGEGAGAGEQYF. The rearrangement uses TRBV20-1 and TRBJ2-7; 8 bases are shared with TRBD2. This CDR3 is built from 14 residues. The V segment lost 6 bases and the J segment 7 bases; nucleotides outside the gene matches: 14. Germline values: CDR1 DFQATT, CDR2 SNEGSKA (reference sequence).

This clonotype showed up many times. This chain links TRBV6-5 with TRBJ1-2; D perhaps matches TRBD1 (5 bases). The length of the CDR3 is 17 residues. Per the germline V gene, CDR1 is MNHEY and CDR2 is SVGAGI. V was shortened by 0 bases and J by 2 bases, with 16 bases between the two germline ends. CDR3: CASSYSIPDTNNYGYTF. The CDR3 bases are TGTGCCAGCAGTTACTCGATCCCGGACACCAACAACTATGGCTACACCTTC.

This clonotype was counted ten times or more. CDR3 in amino acids: CASRLQGGATDTQYF. CDR3 coding DNA: TGTGCCAGCAGATTACAGGGGGGAGCCACAGATACGCAGTATTTT. This chain uses TRBV6-5 with TRBJ2-3; 8 bases are shared with TRBD1. V lost 6 bases, J lost 2 bases, and 7 bases stayed unmatched. The germline V gene encodes CDR1 MNHEY and CDR2 SVGAGI. This CDR3 contains 15 residues.

The V gene is TRBV29-1, the J gene TRBJ1-5, with TRBD1 matching over 7 bases. Germline V gene data show CDR1 as SQVTM and CDR2 as ANQGSEA. The CDR3 totals 17 residues. Trimming cost V 1 base and J 2 bases; bases outside gene matches: 11. CDR3 protein: CSVEAATGVGGNQPQHF. The CDR3, as DNA: TGCAGCGTTGAAGCGGCTACAGGGGTCGGGGGCAATCAGCCCCAGCATTTT.

This clonotype was counted ten times or more. The V and J genes are TRBV14 and TRBJ2-5; D gene ambiguous. Trimming removed 1 base from V and 2 bases from J, with 11 bases in between. Germline loops: CDR1 SGHDN, CDR2 FVKESK. The CDR3 spans 15 residues. The chain's CDR3 is CASSQVLGRQETQYF. The CDR3 DNA sequence: TGTGCCAGCAGCCAAGTGTTAGGGCGACAAGAGACCCAGTACTTC.

J is TRBJ2-2 and V is TRBV6-1; perhaps TRBD2 as D (6 bases). The CDR3 extends over 14 amino acids. Germline V lookup: CDR1 MNHNS, CDR2 SASEGT. Trimming left V 7 bases short and J 3 bases short, with 12 bases between. CDR3: CASKPGEDTGELFF. The CDR3 coding sequence is TGTGCCAGCAAGCCCGGGGAGGACACCGGGGAGCTGTTTTTT.

In this sample, this clonotype turned up many times. J is TRBJ1-2 and V is TRBV2; weak D call: TRBD1 (5 bases). The CDR3 length is 17 residues. Trimming removed 6 bases from V and 4 bases from J, with 24 bases in between. Germline V lookup: CDR1 SNHLY, CDR2 FYNNEI. The DNA of the CDR3 is TGTGCCAGCAGGGACTTCCCGGGACGTACCGGGGGCTATGGCTACACCTTC. Protein sequence: CASRDFPGRTGGYGYTF.